This is a list of T cell receptor beta chains from one sample in a study of read filtering for tumor transcriptome and immune sequencing. TCRdb re-derived calls from the reads in MiXCR, one entry per CDR3 protein. The data contain 65,000 or so distinct CDR3 sequences, around 19% of them singletons. Specimen: a population of CD138-negative cells sorted from bone marrow. The receptors derive from a donor at least 40 years old with multiple myeloma. Both conserved end residues are part of each CDR3. The order of the fields is V gene, CDR3 protein.

>TRBV6-6
CASSYLAPNHGGGSTDTQYF
>TRBV5-1
CASSLRRLNTEAFF
>TRBV4-1
CASSFLTGSTEAFF
>TRBV6-5
CASSYSGMGTEAFF
>TRBV7-2
CASSDRRRVPGVEQYF
>TRBV29-1
CSAELRDEQYF
>TRBV2
CASSGTSESYNEQFF
>TRBV5-8
CASSFVGVGEKLFF
>TRBV28
CASTLGGDHTEAFF
>TRBV28
CASSLGRTIPGYNEQFF
>TRBV20-1
CSARTSGSNNEQFF
>TRBV19
CASSPLGGEPVNNEQFF
>TRBV19
CASSVQGNYGYTF
>TRBV28
CASRLMGGGNSPLHF
>TRBV12-3/TRBV12-4
CASSWGQGGQPQHF
>TRBV20-1
CSSHTGWGTNEKLFF
>TRBV28
CASSLRGRDREEQYF
>TRBV28
CASSSRLAGGEETQYF
>TRBV20-1
CSEAGRGGSNQPQHF
>TRBV5-4
CASSHGGLLSGANVLTF
>TRBV7-2
CASSPLAGGLNEQFF
>TRBV21-1
CASSERGTQGGKGEAFF
>TRBV20-1
CSARDEVDRGADTQYF
>TRBV7-2
CASSLSAYNEQFF
>TRBV12-3/TRBV12-4
CASSLQGTYEQYF
>TRBV18
CASSPGTREAKAFF
>TRBV12-3/TRBV12-4
CASSLHSGSFEQYF
>TRBV7-9
CASSLVLEPYEQYF
>TRBV3-1
CASSHEYEQYF
>TRBV20-1
CSARATSGGRTDTQYF
>TRBV6-2/TRBV6-3
CASSWHRDRGGETQYF
>TRBV5-4
CASSPTRSLGETQYF
>TRBV29-1
CSVEAWVYRRGTYEQYF
>TRBV11-2
CASSLRWSGANVLTF
>TRBV20-1
CSASIGLGTSNQPQHF